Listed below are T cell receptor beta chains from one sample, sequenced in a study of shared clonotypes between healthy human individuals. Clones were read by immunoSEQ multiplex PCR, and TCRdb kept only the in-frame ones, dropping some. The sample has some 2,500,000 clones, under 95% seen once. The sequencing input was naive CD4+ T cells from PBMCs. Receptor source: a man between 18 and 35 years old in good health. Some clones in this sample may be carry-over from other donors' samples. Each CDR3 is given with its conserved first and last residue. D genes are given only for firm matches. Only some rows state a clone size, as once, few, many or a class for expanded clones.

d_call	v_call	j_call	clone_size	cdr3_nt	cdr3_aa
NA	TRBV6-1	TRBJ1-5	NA	TGTGCCAGCAGTGCACACCAAACAGGTTATAGCAATCAGCCCCAGCATTTT	CASSAHQTGYSNQPQHF
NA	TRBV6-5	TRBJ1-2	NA	TGTGCCAGCAGACGTACCGCAGGGCTAGGCTATGGCTACACCTTC	CASRRTAGLGYGYTF
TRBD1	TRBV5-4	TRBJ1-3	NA	TGTGCCAGCAGCCGGGGATCGACAGGGGGATTGCTAGGAAACACCATATATTTT	CASSRGSTGGLLGNTIYF
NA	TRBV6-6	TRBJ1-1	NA	TGTGCCAGCACTCGCTCGGATGCGCAGGAAGCTTTCTTT	CASTRSDAQEAFF
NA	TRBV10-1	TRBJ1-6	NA	TGCGCCATCTCCCGGGCCTATAATTCACCCCTCCACTTT	CAISRAYNSPLHF
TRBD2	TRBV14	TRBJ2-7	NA	TGTGCCAGCAGCCCTTTGACTAGCGGAGCCTACGAGCAGTACTTC	CASSPLTSGAYEQYF
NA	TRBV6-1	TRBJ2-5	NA	TGTGCCAGCAGTGTCCCGCCGGGGTGGGGAGAGACCCAGTACTTC	CASSVPPGWGETQYF
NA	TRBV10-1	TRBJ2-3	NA	TGCGCCAGCTCTCCTGGGGCTACAGATACGCAGTATTTT	CASSPGATDTQYF
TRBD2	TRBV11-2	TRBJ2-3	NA	TGTGCCAGCAGCTGGCGGGGACTAGCGGGGACCCGCGATACGCAGTATTTT	CASSWRGLAGTRDTQYF
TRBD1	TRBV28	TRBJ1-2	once	TGTGCCAGCACCCAAACAGGGGTCTATGGCTACACCTTC	CASTQTGVYGYTF
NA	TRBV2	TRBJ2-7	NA	TGTGCCAGTCGGACTCTCTCCTACGAGCAGTACTTC	CASRTLSYEQYF
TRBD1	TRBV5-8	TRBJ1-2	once	TGTGCCAGCAGGGACAGGGGGCGTGGAGTCTATGGCTACACCTTC	CASRDRGRGVYGYTF
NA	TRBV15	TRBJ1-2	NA	TGTGCCACCAGCAGAGGGATGTTTCCGGAGGCTAACTATGGCTACACCTTC	CATSRGMFPEANYGYTF
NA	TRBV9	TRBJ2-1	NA	TGTGCCAGCAGCGTAGGTTCCCTTAATGAGCAGTTCTTC	CASSVGSLNEQFF
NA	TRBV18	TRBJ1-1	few	TGTGCCAGCTCAACACGCTGGGGGGAAGCTTTCTTT	CASSTRWGEAFF
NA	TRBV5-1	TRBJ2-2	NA	TGCGCCAGCAGCTTGGGACAGGTGACCGCCGGGGAGCTGTTTTTT	CASSLGQVTAGELFF
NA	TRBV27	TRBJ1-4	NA	TGTGCCAGCAGTCTCCACAGTTCTTTTGGGGAAAAACTGTTTTTT	CASSLHSSFGEKLFF
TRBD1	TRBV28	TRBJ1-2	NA	TGTGCCAGCAGTTTACAGGGGGCATACTGGGGCTACACCTTC	CASSLQGAYWGYTF
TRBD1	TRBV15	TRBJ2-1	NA	TGTGCCACCCACGACAGGGATGCCTACAATGAGCAGTTCTTC	CATHDRDAYNEQFF
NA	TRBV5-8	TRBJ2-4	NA	TGTGCCAGCAGCTTGTGGGAGGGGGCTTTAAACATTCAGTACTTC	CASSLWEGALNIQYF
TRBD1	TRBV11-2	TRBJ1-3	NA	TGTGCCAGCAGCTCATCAGGGGGCCGCGGCACCATATATTTT	CASSSSGGRGTIYF
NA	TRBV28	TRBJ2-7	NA	TGTGCCAGCAGCTCGACCGGGACGCTCTACGAGCAGTACTTC	CASSSTGTLYEQYF
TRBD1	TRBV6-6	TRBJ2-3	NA	TGTGCCAGCAGTTACTCAAGGGGGCATCGGGATACGCAGTATTTT	CASSYSRGHRDTQYF
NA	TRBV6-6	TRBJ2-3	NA	TGTGCCAGCAGTTACCCCGGGGGCGGGGATACGCAGTATTTT	CASSYPGGGDTQYF
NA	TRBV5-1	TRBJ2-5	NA	TGCGCCAGCAGCTTGGGAGGCAGCACCCAAGAGACCCAGTACTTC	CASSLGGSTQETQYF
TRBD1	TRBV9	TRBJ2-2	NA	TGTGCCAGCAGCGTAGCTGACAGGGGGCACACCGGGGAGCTGTTTTTT	CASSVADRGHTGELFF
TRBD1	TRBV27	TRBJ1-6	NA	TGTGCCACCGCAAGGACAGGGGGTGCGGATTCACCCCTCCACTTT	CATARTGGADSPLHF
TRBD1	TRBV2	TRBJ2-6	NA	TGTGCCAGCACGGACAGGGGTGCTGCTGGGGCCAACGTCCTGACTTTC	CASTDRGAAGANVLTF
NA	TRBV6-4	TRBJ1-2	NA	TGTGCCAGCAGTGACTCGGGATCCAGGGCGGGTGGCTACACCTTC	CASSDSGSRAGGYTF
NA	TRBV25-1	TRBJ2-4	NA	TGTGCCAGCAGTCTAGCTCAAGGAGGCATTCAGTACTTC	CASSLAQGGIQYF
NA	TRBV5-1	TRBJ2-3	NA	TGCGCCAGCAGCTTCCCAGATAACGCAGATACGCAGTATTTT	CASSFPDNADTQYF
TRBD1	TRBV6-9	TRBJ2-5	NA	TGTGCCAGCAGTTATTCCCTCGGACAGGGCCGCCAAGAGACCCAGTACTTC	CASSYSLGQGRQETQYF
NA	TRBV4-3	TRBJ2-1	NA	TGCGCCAGCAGCCAAGACTACATGATACTTTACAATGAGCAGTTCTTC	CASSQDYMILYNEQFF
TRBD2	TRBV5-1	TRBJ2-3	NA	TGCGCCAGCAGGGCTAGCGGGAGGGCTGATACGCAGTATTTT	CASRASGRADTQYF
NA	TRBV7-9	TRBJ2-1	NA	TGTGCCAGCAGCTTAGTAGGGGCTCATGAGCAGTTCTTC	CASSLVGAHEQFF
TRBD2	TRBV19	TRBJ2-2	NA	TGTGCCAGTAGTATACGTAGGCGAGCGGGAGACACCGGGGAGCTGTTTTTT	CASSIRRRAGDTGELFF
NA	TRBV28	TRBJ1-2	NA	TGTGCCAGCAGCGAATTAAAGGGGGGCTACACCTTC	CASSELKGGYTF
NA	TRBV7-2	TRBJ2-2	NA	TGTGCCAGCAGCATCACGGTAATCGGGGAGCTGTTTTTT	CASSITVIGELFF
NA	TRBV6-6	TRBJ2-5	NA	TGTGCCAGCAGTTACGTAGTGGGGGAGACCCAGTACTTC	CASSYVVGETQYF
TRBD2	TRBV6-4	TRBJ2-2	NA	TGTGCCAGCAGAGCCGGGACTACCAACACCGGGGAGCTGTTTTTT	CASRAGTTNTGELFF
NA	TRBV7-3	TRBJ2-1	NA	TGTGCCAGCAGCTTGAACAATGAGCAGTTCTTC	CASSLNNEQFF
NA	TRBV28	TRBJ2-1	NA	TGTGCCAGCAGAAAAGGAAATGAGCAGTTCTTC	CASRKGNEQFF
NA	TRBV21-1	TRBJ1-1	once	TGTGCCAGCAGCAAAGGCAACGGGACAGATACGTCGAACACTGAAGCTTTCTTT	CASSKGNGTDTSNTEAFF
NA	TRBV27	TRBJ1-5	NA	TGTGCCAGCACCTCAGGGGTGAGCAATCAGCCCCAGCATTTT	CASTSGVSNQPQHF
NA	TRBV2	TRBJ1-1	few	TGTGCCAGCAGTGAATCGGGAATTGAAGCTTTCTTT	CASSESGIEAFF
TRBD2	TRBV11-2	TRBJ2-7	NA	TGTGCCAGCAGCTTCGGCGGGAGCTGGGGCGACGAGCAGTACTTC	CASSFGGSWGDEQYF
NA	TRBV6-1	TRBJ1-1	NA	TGTGCCAGCAGTGCAAGCTTAGGGGGGACTGAAGCTTTCTTT	CASSASLGGTEAFF
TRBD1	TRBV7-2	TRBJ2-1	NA	TGTGCCAGCAGCCCCGGGACAGGGAGGGGCAATGAGCAGTTCTTC	CASSPGTGRGNEQFF